What follows are 23 T cell receptor beta chains derived from one specimen sequenced in a study of cytomegalovirus exposure and HLA in healthy donors. The PCR contained 60 Vbeta and 13 Jbeta primers. Clones were sequenced by immunoSEQ multiplex PCR, and TCRdb holds only the in-frame ones, with some missing. The sample lists some 120,000 clones; about 80% were seen once. The sequenced sample consisted of PBMCs. These receptors were obtained from a man aged 30 to 45 in good health and CMV-seropositive.

The chain is built from TRBV27 and TRBJ1-5, with D maybe TRBD1 (5 bases). This CDR3 has 13 residues. From germline, CDR1 is MNHEY and CDR2 SMNVEV (reference sequence). Trimming took off 0 bases at V and 8 bases at J, with 8 bases between the two ends. The CDR3 is CASSLSGLEPQHF. CDR3 nucleotide sequence: TGTGCCAGCAGTTTATCGGGGCTGGAGCCCCAGCATTTT.

V and J are TRBV5-1 and TRBJ2-1; TRBD2 aligns across 15 bases. J gave up 9 bases and V 4 bases, and 8 bases lay outside the gene matches. The CDR3 totals 16 residues. The germline V gene has CDR1 SGHRS and CDR2 YFSETQ. The CDR3 here is CASSPRTSGGASEQFF. The CDR3 nucleotides read TGCGCCAGCAGCCCGCGGACTAGCGGGGGGGCAAGTGAGCAGTTCTTC.

CDR3 loop: CASSMIDRAGYTF. In DNA form, the CDR3 reads TGTGCCAGTAGTATGATTGACAGGGCTGGCTACACCTTC. V is TRBV19 and J is TRBJ1-2, with TRBD1 matching 7 bases. CDR3 length equals 13 residues. Trimming at V came to 3 bases and at J to 7 bases, leaving 5 bases not matched to a gene. The germline V gene has CDR1 LNHDA and CDR2 SQIVND (reference sequence).

This CDR3 is CASSRPRTGEQFF. The CDR3 coding sequence is TGTGCCAGCAGCCGCCCCCGGACAGGAGAGCAGTTCTTC. The V and J genes are TRBV6-6 and TRBJ2-1; TRBD1 matches at 7 bases. The CDR3 is made up of 13 amino acids. Per the germline V gene, CDR1 is MNHNY and CDR2 is SVGAGI (reference sequence). V was pared by 6 bases and J by 10 bases, with 9 bases of the junction left unmatched.

The chain carries TRBV2 and TRBJ2-3, with TRBD1 matching over 8 bases. The junction had 7 bases not matched to a gene; V was cut back by 6 bases and J by 2 bases. Germline-derived CDR1 and CDR2 are SNHLY and FYNNEI. This CDR3 is 15 amino acids long. CDR3 amino acids: CASRLGQGYTDTQYF. The CDR3 DNA reads TGTGCCAGCAGGCTCGGACAGGGTTACACAGATACGCAGTATTTT.

CDR3 coding DNA: TGTGCCAGCTCCCCCTGGGCTAGCGGCACAGATACGCAGTATTTT. It translates to CASSPWASGTDTQYF. This sequence joins TRBV14 and TRBJ2-3; a possible D gene is TRBD2 (6 bases). V lost 8 bases, J lost 1 base, and 16 bases lay in between. Germline-derived CDR1 and CDR2 are SGHDN and FVKESK. There are 15 residues in the CDR3.

The chain carries TRBV5-1 and TRBJ1-5; 10 nucleotides align to TRBD1. Germline V gene data show CDR1 as SGHRS and CDR2 as YFSETQ. The CDR3 is made up of 16 amino acids. V was clipped by 4 bases and J by 6 bases; unmatched bases: 10. CDR3 residues: CASSIGTGEVGQPQHF. CDR3 sequence (DNA): TGCGCCAGCAGCATCGGGACAGGGGAAGTAGGTCAGCCCCAGCATTTT.

The chain links TRBV30 to TRBJ2-7; a possible D gene is TRBD2 (7 bases). V lost 4 bases to trimming and J lost 3 bases, with 13 bases between them. The CDR3 runs 13 residues. Germline CDR1 is GTSNPN and CDR2 is SVGIG (reference sequence). CDR3 in DNA: TGTGCCTGGACACGGGGGGCCGGCTACGAGCAGTACTTC. As protein: CAWTRGAGYEQYF.

The genes are TRBV10-2 and TRBJ1-5, with D perhaps matching TRBD1 (6 bases). CDR1 is WSHSY, CDR2 SAAADI, per germline. This CDR3 is built from 14 residues. Deletions cut 3 bases from V and 2 bases from J, with 8 bases between. CDR3 region: CASSDRTGNQPQHF. Written as DNA, the CDR3 is TGCGCCAGCAGTGACCGGACAGGCAATCAGCCCCAGCATTTT.

V is TRBV5-6 and J is TRBJ1-2; the match to TRBD1 covers 7 bases. After removal of 3 bases from V and 5 bases from J, the junction contained 7 bases not matched to a gene. From germline, CDR1 is SGHDT and CDR2 YYEEEE. The length of the CDR3 is 14 residues. The CDR3 sequence: CASSYSTGRYGYTF. CDR3 DNA: TGTGCCAGCAGCTATTCGACAGGGAGGTATGGCTACACCTTC.

The J gene is TRBJ2-2, the V gene TRBV5-1; 10 bases are a match to TRBD2. Germline V CDR1 and CDR2: SGHRS, YFSETQ. V shed 2 bases, J shed 5 bases, and the junction held 6 bases outside the gene matches. The CDR3 runs 16 residues. CDR3 region: CASSFASGGRTGELFF. In DNA form, the CDR3 reads TGCGCCAGCAGCTTCGCTAGCGGGGGCAGAACCGGGGAGCTGTTTTTT.

The chain joins TRBV28 to TRBJ1-5, with D perhaps matching TRBD1 (6 bases). From germline, CDR1 is MDHEN and CDR2 SYDVKM. V lost 2 bases and J 7 bases, leaving 15 bases between the germline ends. The CDR3 is 15 amino acids. CDR3 coding DNA: TGTGCCAGCAGTTTAAGGCAGGGGAATTGGCAGCCCCAGCATTTT. Its translation: CASSLRQGNWQPQHF.

The genes are TRBV4-1 and TRBJ1-5; no clear D. The CDR3 runs 19 residues. Trimming shortened V by 0 bases and J by 1 base, and 19 bases separated the two germline ends. The V gene's germline CDR1 is MGHRA and CDR2 YSYEKL. The CDR3 spells CASSQDALRPSGSNQPQHF. The CDR3 coding sequence is TGCGCCAGCAGCCAAGATGCGCTTCGTCCCAGCGGGAGCAATCAGCCCCAGCATTTT.

Comment on this clone: The CDR3 does not close with the conserved phenylalanine or tryptophan, likely indicating a read error. The V and J genes are TRBV20-1 and TRBJ1-1; D might be TRBD1 (6 bases). Germline assignment: CDR1 DFQATT and CDR2 SNEGSKA (reference sequence). V lost 3 bases and J 8 bases, leaving 10 bases between the germline ends. The CDR3 loop spans 11 amino acids. This chain's CDR3 is CSASGQREAFL. The DNA for the CDR3 is TGCAGTGCTAGCGGACAGCGGGAAGCTTTCCTT.

The rearrangement joins TRBV14 to TRBJ2-7; 7 positions match TRBD2. J lost 0 bases, V lost 4 bases, and 3 bases had no gene match. The CDR3 covers 14 residues. Germline CDR1 SGHDN, CDR2 FVKESK. In DNA, the CDR3 is TGTGCCAGCAGCCGCGGGGGAAGCTCCTACGAGCAGTACTTC. Translated: CASSRGGSSYEQYF.

The CDR3 region is CAWSVLEYNEQFF. In nucleotides, the CDR3 is TGTGCCTGGAGTGTCTTGGAGTACAATGAGCAGTTCTTC. The chain is built from TRBV30 and TRBJ2-1; D is undetermined. Trimming removed 0 bases from V and 4 bases from J, with 7 bases in between. Germline V CDR1 and CDR2: GTSNPN, SVGIG (reference sequence). The CDR3 spans 13 residues.

J is TRBJ1-1 and V is TRBV6-5; weak D call: TRBD1 (6 bases). V was cut by 8 bases and J by 0 bases, with 13 bases left in between. Germline CDR1 reads MNHEY; CDR2 reads SVGAGI. This CDR3 contains 14 residues. CDR3 in amino acids: CASSDQGMNTEAFF. DNA of the CDR3: TGTGCCAGCTCGGATCAGGGGATGAACACTGAAGCTTTCTTT.

The CDR3 sequence: CASSIDTGWGNEQFF. The CDR3 nucleotides read TGTGCCAGTAGTATCGATACAGGGTGGGGAAATGAGCAGTTCTTC. The chain joins TRBV19 to TRBJ2-1; the D gene is possibly TRBD1 (6 bases). CDR3 size: 15 residues. The V end was cut by 3 bases, the J end by 7 bases, with 16 bases between. Germline V lookup: CDR1 LNHDA, CDR2 SQIVND (reference sequence).

The V and J genes are TRBV27 and TRBJ2-3; D gene ambiguous. The length of the CDR3 is 12 residues. Germline CDR1 is MNHEY and CDR2 is SMNVEV (reference sequence). Trimming stripped 6 bases from V and 6 bases from J, with 10 bases between. CDR3 DNA sequence: TGTGCCAGCAGGATGACGAGGGATACGCAGTATTTT. Protein sequence: CASRMTRDTQYF.

The genes are TRBV2 and TRBJ2-3; TRBD2 might be the D (6 bases). Trimming cost V 4 bases and J 4 bases, with 12 bases left between them. This CDR3 contains 14 residues. In germline, CDR1 is SNHLY, CDR2 FYNNEI. DNA for the CDR3: TGTGCCAGCAGTGTTCAGGAGCGGGCAGATACGCAGTATTTT. It codes for CASSVQERADTQYF.

The chain has TRBV18 and TRBJ2-7; 11 bases match TRBD1. Germline assignment: CDR1 KGHSH and CDR2 LQKENI. This CDR3 has 14 residues. V was pared by 6 bases and J by 2 bases, with 3 bases of the junction left unmatched. CDR3 sequence (DNA): TGTGCCAGCTCCCCGGGACAGGGGGCCTACGAGCAGTACTTC. Residues: CASSPGQGAYEQYF.

The chain couples TRBV28 to TRBJ1-2; 7 nucleotides match TRBD1. V shed 5 bases, J shed 3 bases, and the junction held 9 bases outside the gene matches. The germline V gene encodes CDR1 MDHEN and CDR2 SYDVKM. CDR3 length: 15 residues. The CDR3 DNA is TGTGCCAGCAGTGACCCGGGACAGATTTACTATGGCTACACCTTC. This gives the protein CASSDPGQIYYGYTF.

The chain recombines TRBV5-6 with TRBJ2-7; D possibly corresponds to TRBD1 (6 bases). V lost 3 bases and J lost 3, with 10 bases in between. Germline values: CDR1 SGHDT, CDR2 YYEEEE. The CDR3 loop spans 13 amino acids. Here the CDR3 DNA reads TGTGCCAGCAGCTCCCGGGACAACTACGAGCAGTACTTC. It encodes CASSSRDNYEQYF.